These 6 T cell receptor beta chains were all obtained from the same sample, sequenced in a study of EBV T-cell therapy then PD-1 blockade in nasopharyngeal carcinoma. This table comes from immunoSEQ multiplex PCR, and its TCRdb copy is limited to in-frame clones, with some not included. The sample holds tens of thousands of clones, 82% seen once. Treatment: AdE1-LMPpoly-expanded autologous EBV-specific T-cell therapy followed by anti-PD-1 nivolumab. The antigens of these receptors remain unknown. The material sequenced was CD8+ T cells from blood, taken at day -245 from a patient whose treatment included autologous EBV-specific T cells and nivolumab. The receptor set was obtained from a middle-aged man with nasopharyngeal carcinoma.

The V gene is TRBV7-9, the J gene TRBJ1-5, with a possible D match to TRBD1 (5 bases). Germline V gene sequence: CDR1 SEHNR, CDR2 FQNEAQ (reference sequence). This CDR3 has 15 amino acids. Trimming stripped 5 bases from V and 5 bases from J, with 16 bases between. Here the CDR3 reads CASSQVGGFYQPQHF. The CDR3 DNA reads TGTGCCAGCAGCCAGGTGGGGGGGTTTTATCAGCCCCAGCATTTT.

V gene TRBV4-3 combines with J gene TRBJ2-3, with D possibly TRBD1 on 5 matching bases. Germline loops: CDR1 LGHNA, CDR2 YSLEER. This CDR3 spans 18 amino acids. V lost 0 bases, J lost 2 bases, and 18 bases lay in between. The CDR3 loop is CASSQEGQGPFFTDTQYF. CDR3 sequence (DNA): TGCGCCAGCAGCCAAGAGGGCCAGGGCCCCTTTTTCACAGATACGCAGTATTTT.

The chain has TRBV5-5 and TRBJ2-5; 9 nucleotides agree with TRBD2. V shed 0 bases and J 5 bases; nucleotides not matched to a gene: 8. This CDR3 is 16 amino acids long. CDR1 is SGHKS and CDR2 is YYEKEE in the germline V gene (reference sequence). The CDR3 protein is CASSLAWAGGRETQYF. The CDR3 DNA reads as TGTGCCAGCAGCTTGGCCTGGGCGGGGGGGCGGGAGACCCAGTACTTC.

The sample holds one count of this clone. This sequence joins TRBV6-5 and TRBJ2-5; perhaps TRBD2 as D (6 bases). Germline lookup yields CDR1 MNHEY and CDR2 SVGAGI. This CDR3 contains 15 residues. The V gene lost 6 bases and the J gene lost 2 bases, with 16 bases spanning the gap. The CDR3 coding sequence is TGTGCCAGCAGCGACGAGATTGGGGGGCAAGAGACCCAGTACTTC. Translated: CASSDEIGGQETQYF.

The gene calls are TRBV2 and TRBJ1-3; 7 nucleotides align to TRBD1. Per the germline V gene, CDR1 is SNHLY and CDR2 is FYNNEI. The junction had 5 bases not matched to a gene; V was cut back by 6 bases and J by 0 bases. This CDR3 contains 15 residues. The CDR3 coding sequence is TGTGCCAGCAGGGAGGGACAGCTCTCTGGAAACACCATATATTTT. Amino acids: CASREGQLSGNTIYF.

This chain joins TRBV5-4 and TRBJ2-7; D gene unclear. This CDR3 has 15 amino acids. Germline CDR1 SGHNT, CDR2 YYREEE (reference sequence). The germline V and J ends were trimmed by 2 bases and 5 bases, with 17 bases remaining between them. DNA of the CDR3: TGTGCCAGCAGCTTAGGCGACCCCGGCATAAACGAGCAGTACTTC. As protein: CASSLGDPGINEQYF.